Reported below is one T cell receptor (beta chain). What it recognizes is unknown. The sample originates from a study of cytomegalovirus exposure and HLA in healthy donors. Between the trimmed V and J ends, which lost 7 bases and 3 bases, there was a span of 17 bases. This CDR3 region has 14 residues. The germline V gene has CDR1 SGHRS and CDR2 YFSETQ. General study points: The authors enumerated around 150 TCR beta chains as linked to cytomegalovirus. The finding came from a later analysis; first-cohort TCR clusters tended to co-occur in the 110 or so validation repertoires. Reports showed the classifier diagnosing cytomegalovirus status with high specificity and sensitivity.

Profiled with immunoSEQ multiplex PCR; TCRdb holds only in-frame clones, not every one. The repertoire consists of over 250,000 clones, with 80% to 90% occurring once and the leading ten covering 0.95% to 1.1%. This sequence originates from a woman aged 18-29 years in good health and CMV-seronegative. The chain carries TRBV5-1 and TRBJ2-7, with D perhaps matching TRBD1 (6 bases). The sample comprised PBMCs. CDR3 protein: CASRLGRGFYEQYF. The CDR3 DNA is TGCGCCAGCCGGCTGGGCAGGGGCTTCTACGAGCAGTACTTC.